These 20 T cell receptor beta chains share one sample of origin, sequenced in a study of shared clonotypes between healthy human individuals (TCRdb year 2020). The method behind the library was the immunoSEQ multiplex PCR assay. This immuneACCESS table, as held by TCRdb, lists in-frame sequences with V and J called but not all clones. Of the missing ones, under half trace to an unresolved V gene in checked studies; the others have no known cause. This sample has a few hundred thousand clones in its table, and about 96% of those were observed once. The top ten clones comprise about 0.057% of the sample. Sequenced sample: naive CD4+ T cells sorted from blood. This specimen's cell subset or site label, interpreted: CD45RA+ positively selected. Receptors were obtained from a woman in her twenties or thirties in good health.

J is TRBJ2-3 and V is TRBV5-1; 7 nucleotides match TRBD2. CDR3 length equals 14 residues. J gave up 4 bases and V 0 bases, and 2 bases lay outside the gene matches. Germline CDR1 and CDR2: SGHRS and YFSETQ. The CDR3 reads CASSLGEGSDTQYF. The CDR3 DNA reads as TGCGCCAGCAGCTTGGGGGAGGGATCAGATACGCAGTATTTT. The entire variable domain, with the rest obtained from reference TRBV5-1 and TRBJ2-3, is as follows: KAGVTQTPRYLIKTRGQQVTLSCSPISGHRSVSWYQQTPGQGLQFLFEYFSETQRNKGNFPGRFSGRQFSNSRSEMNVSTLELGDSALYLCASSLGEGSDTQYFGPGTRLTVL.

With regard to this clone: At the DNA level, this CDR3 is encoded by other sequences in the same sample as well. The V call is TRBV30, the J call TRBJ1-5; no clear D gene. This CDR3 is built from 12 residues. Germline V CDR1 and CDR2: GTSNPN, SVGIG (reference sequence). With 0 bases removed from V and 6 bases from J, the gap between germline ends came to 6 bases. CDR3 bases: TGTGCCTGGAGTGTAGGCGGTCAGCCCCAGCATTTT. Residues: CAWSVGGQPQHF. The complete variable domain, with remaining parts taken from reference TRBV30 and TRBJ1-5, reads SQTIHQWPATLVQPVGSPLSLECTVEGTSNPNLYWYRQAAGRGLQLLFYSVGIGQISSEVPQNLSASRPQDRQFILSSKKLLLSDSGFYLCAWSVGGQPQHFGDGTRLSIL.

V usage is TRBV27 and J usage is TRBJ2-7, with D possibly being TRBD1 (6 bases). The CDR3 has 15 residues. Germline assignment: CDR1 MNHEY and CDR2 SMNVEV (reference sequence). The V and J ends lost 4 bases and 2 bases respectively, with 15 bases between them. The CDR3 DNA reads as TGTGCCAGCAGTTGCCTACAGGGTTCAACCTACGAGCAGTACTTC. As protein: CASSCLQGSTYEQYF.

This clone was seen only once. This sequence joins TRBV27 and TRBJ1-5; weak D call: TRBD1 (6 bases). CDR3 length: 15 residues. CDR1 and CDR2 (germline): MNHEY, SMNVEV (reference sequence). Trimming took 8 bases from V and 6 from J, leaving 20 bases between them. CDR3 coding DNA: TGTGCCAGCGGCCCAAGGGGGGCAAGTGGTCAGCCCCAGCATTTT. Translating it yields CASGPRGASGQPQHF.

The chain combines TRBV7-2 with TRBJ2-1; a possible D gene is TRBD1 (5 bases). Per germline, CDR1 SGHTA and CDR2 FQGNSA. V shed 1 base and J shed 5 bases, with 21 bases lying between them. This CDR3 has 18 residues. This chain's CDR3 is CASSLVSTVVAGNNEQFF. The CDR3 DNA follows: TGTGCCAGCAGCTTAGTGTCGACAGTTGTGGCAGGTAACAATGAGCAGTTCTTC.

The V and J genes are TRBV27 and TRBJ2-7; TRBD1 matches 8 bases. Unmatched junction bases numbered 3, after V lost 3 bases and J lost 2 bases. The CDR3 length is 14 residues. Germline CDR1 MNHEY, CDR2 SMNVEV (reference sequence). CDR3 in DNA: TGTGCCAGCAGTTTCGACAGGGGAGCCTACGAGCAGTACTTC. It translates to CASSFDRGAYEQYF.

The chain uses TRBV4-2 and TRBJ2-4, with D possibly matching TRBD1 (5 bases). V lost 2 bases, J lost 3 bases, and 11 bases lay in between. The CDR3 has 15 residues. CDR1 and CDR2 (germline): LGHNA, YNFKEQ. The CDR3 spells CASSQTREGKNIQYF. DNA for the CDR3: TGTGCCAGCAGCCAAACCAGGGAAGGCAAAAACATTCAGTACTTC.

V and J are TRBV7-9 and TRBJ2-1, with 7 bases lining up with TRBD2. Germline V CDR1 and CDR2: SEHNR, FQNEAQ (reference sequence). The CDR3 runs 16 residues. The V and J ends lost 5 bases and 2 bases, in that order; junction bases with no gene match: 9. CDR3 nucleotide sequence: TGTGCCAGCAGCCCCGGACTAGGGACCCCCTACAATGAGCAGTTCTTC. Protein: CASSPGLGTPYNEQFF.

This chain links TRBV10-3 with TRBJ2-3; 8 bases are a match to TRBD2. The germline V gene has CDR1 ENHRY and CDR2 SYGVKD. The CDR3 is 15 amino acids. After removal of 2 bases from V and 3 bases from J, the junction contained 4 bases not matched to a gene. The CDR3 sequence is CAISEIAGGTDTQYF. Written as DNA, the CDR3 is TGTGCCATCAGTGAGATCGCGGGAGGTACAGATACGCAGTATTTT.

The chain links TRBV19 to TRBJ2-6; D gene unclear. Trimming left V 3 bases short and J 2 bases short, with 8 bases between. The CDR3 spans 15 residues. Germline-derived CDR1 and CDR2 are LNHDA and SQIVND (reference sequence). The DNA of the CDR3 is TGTGCCAGTAGTATCGGCCAGCCTGGGGCCAACGTCCTGACTTTC. This encodes CASSIGQPGANVLTF.

The chain is built from TRBV6-6 and TRBJ2-1; D unresolved. Trimming took 5 bases from V and 8 from J, leaving 10 bases between them. The CDR3 totals 12 residues. Germline CDR1 reads MNHNY; CDR2 reads SVGAGI (reference sequence). CDR3 coding DNA: TGTGCCAGCAGTAACCTAGTCCATGAGCAGTTCTTC. Translated: CASSNLVHEQFF.

The gene calls are TRBV10-3 and TRBJ2-7, with TRBD1 matching over 9 bases. Germline CDR1 ENHRY, CDR2 SYGVKD. This CDR3 is 14 amino acids long. V dropped 0 bases and J dropped 4; count of bases not matched to a gene: 1. The CDR3 loop reads CAISESQGAYEQYF. For the CDR3, the DNA is TGTGCCATCAGTGAGTCACAGGGGGCATACGAGCAGTACTTC.

The rearrangement uses TRBV16 and TRBJ2-1; D perhaps matches TRBD2 (6 bases). The CDR3 loop spans 14 amino acids. Germline CDR1 and CDR2: KGHSY and FQNENV. Trimming cost V 0 bases and J 7 bases, with 10 bases left between them. The CDR3 bases are TGTGCCAGCAGCCAATCCCCCGCGGGGAATGAGCAGTTCTTC. Translating gives CASSQSPAGNEQFF.

In its sample, this clone was seen once. The V and J genes are TRBV28 and TRBJ2-1; 9 positions agree with TRBD1. With V trimmed by 9 bases and J by 7 bases, 10 bases remained unmatched. Looked up from germline, CDR1 is MDHEN and CDR2 is SYDVKM. CDR3 size: 14 residues. The CDR3 loop is CASSRGDRENEQFF. The DNA of the CDR3 is TGTGCCAGTTCCCGGGGGGACAGGGAAAATGAGCAGTTCTTC. Filled out from reference TRBV28 and TRBJ2-1, the complete variable domain reads DVKVTQSSRYLVKRTGEKVFLECVQDMDHENMFWYRQDPGLGLRLIYFSYDVKMKEKGDIPEGYSVSREKKERFSLILESASTNQTSMYLCASSRGDRENEQFFGPGTRLTVL.

This sequence joins TRBV6-4 and TRBJ2-1; TRBD2 agrees at 8 bases. Germline loops: CDR1 MRHNA, CDR2 SNTAGT. V was pared by 4 bases and J by 7 bases, with 9 bases of the junction left unmatched. This CDR3 has 15 residues. CDR3 in amino acids: CASSGGVAGPNEQFF. The CDR3 coding sequence is TGTGCCAGCAGTGGGGGTGTAGCGGGGCCAAATGAGCAGTTCTTC.

J is TRBJ1-1 and V is TRBV7-8, with TRBD1 matching over 7 bases. Germline CDR1 SGHVS, CDR2 FQNEAQ. The V and J ends lost 5 bases and 0 bases, in that order; junction bases with no gene match: 9. CDR3 length: 16 residues. CDR3 DNA sequence: TGTGCCAGCAGCCCCCGGACAGGCCTCTTGAACACTGAAGCTTTCTTT. This encodes CASSPRTGLLNTEAFF.

V and J are TRBV5-4 and TRBJ1-2; 9 bases are shared with TRBD1. Germline values: CDR1 SGHNT, CDR2 YYREEE (reference sequence). V was pared by 4 bases and J by 7 bases, with 5 bases of the junction left unmatched. This CDR3 comprises 13 residues. In nucleotides, the CDR3 is TGTGCCAGCAGCCGAACAGGGGGCCTTGGCTACACCTTC. Its protein product is CASSRTGGLGYTF.

CDR3 residues: CASSVLAGVYNEQFF. The CDR3 DNA is TGCGCCAGCAGTGTTTTAGCGGGAGTCTACAATGAGCAGTTCTTC. The chain uses TRBV10-2 and TRBJ2-1, with TRBD2 matching over 9 bases. Per germline, CDR1 WSHSY and CDR2 SAAADI. V lost 4 bases and J lost 3; bases outside the gene matches: 4. The CDR3 loop spans 15 amino acids.

The chain has TRBV5-1 and TRBJ2-1, with 10 bases fitting TRBD1. The J segment lost 9 bases and the V segment lost 4 bases, leaving 13 bases of the junction unmatched. Germline CDR1 and CDR2: SGHRS and YFSETQ. This CDR3 has 16 residues. The CDR3 coding sequence is TGCGCCAGCAGCCCGACCCCAGGACAGGGGGTCCCTGAGCAGTTCTTC. Encoded protein: CASSPTPGQGVPEQFF. Full variable domain (remainder filled in from reference TRBV5-1 and TRBJ2-1): KAGVTQTPRYLIKTRGQQVTLSCSPISGHRSVSWYQQTPGQGLQFLFEYFSETQRNKGNFPGRFSGRQFSNSRSEMNVSTLELGDSALYLCASSPTPGQGVPEQFFGPGTRLTVL.

The rearrangement joins TRBV28 to TRBJ2-1, with D possibly being TRBD2 (6 bases). Germline V gene sequence: CDR1 MDHEN, CDR2 SYDVKM. Trimming shortened V by 11 bases and J by 3 bases, and 11 bases separated the two germline ends. The CDR3 has 12 amino acids. Here the CDR3 DNA reads TGTGCCTCGCGGGGCAACTACAATGAGCAGTTCTTC. Translation: CASRGNYNEQFF.